This T cell receptor (beta chain) came from a study of tissue T cells after allogeneic stem cell transplantation. Regarding this clone: Genes and germline are mouse. The CDR3 end is not reached by the read, which stops 1 residue before it; the germline J gene fills it in.

Clones were sequenced by immunoSEQ multiplex PCR, and TCRdb holds only the in-frame ones, with some missing. Among about 22,000 clones listed, more than 65% were seen once. Germline CDR1 MSHET, CDR2 SYDVDS. The CDR3 totals 12 residues. V gave up 4 bases and J gave up 6 bases; unmatched junction bases: 1. The chain employs TRBV29 and TRBJ2-5, with 7 bases fitting TRBD1. This receptor was obtained from a female BALB/c mouse in good health. The MHC haplotype recorded for the strain is H2-d. Sequencing was done on a sample of blood. This CDR3 is CASSSTGDTQYF. CDR3 DNA (partial): TGTGCTAGCAGTTCGACAGGGGACACCCAGTAC.